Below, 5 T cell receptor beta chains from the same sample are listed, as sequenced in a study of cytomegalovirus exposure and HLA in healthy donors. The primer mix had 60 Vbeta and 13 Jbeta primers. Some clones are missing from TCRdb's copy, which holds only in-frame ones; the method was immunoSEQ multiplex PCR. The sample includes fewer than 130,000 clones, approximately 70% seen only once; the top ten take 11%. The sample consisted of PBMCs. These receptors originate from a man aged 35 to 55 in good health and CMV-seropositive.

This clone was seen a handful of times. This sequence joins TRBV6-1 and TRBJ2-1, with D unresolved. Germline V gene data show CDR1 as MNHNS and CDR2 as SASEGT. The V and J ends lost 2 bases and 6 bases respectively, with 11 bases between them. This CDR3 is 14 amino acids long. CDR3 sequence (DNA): TGTGCCAGCAGTGAAAACAGATTGAGCAATGAGCAGTTCTTC. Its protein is CASSENRLSNEQFF.

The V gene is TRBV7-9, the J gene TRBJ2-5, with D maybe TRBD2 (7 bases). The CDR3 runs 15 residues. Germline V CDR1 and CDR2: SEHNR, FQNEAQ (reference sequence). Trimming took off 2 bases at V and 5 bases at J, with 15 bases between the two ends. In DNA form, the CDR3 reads TGTGCCAGCAGCTTAAGGGGGGGGGCGGAGGAGACCCAGTACTTC. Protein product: CASSLRGGAEETQYF.

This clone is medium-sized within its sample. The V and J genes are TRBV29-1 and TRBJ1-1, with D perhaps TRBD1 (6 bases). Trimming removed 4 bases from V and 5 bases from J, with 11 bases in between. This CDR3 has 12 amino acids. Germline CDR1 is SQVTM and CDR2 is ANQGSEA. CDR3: CSVGAGETEAFF. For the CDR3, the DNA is TGCAGCGTTGGGGCAGGGGAAACTGAAGCTTTCTTT.

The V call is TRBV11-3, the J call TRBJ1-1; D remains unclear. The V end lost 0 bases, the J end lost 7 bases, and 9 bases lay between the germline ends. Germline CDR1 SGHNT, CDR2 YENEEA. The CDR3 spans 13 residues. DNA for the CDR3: TGTGCCAGCAGCTTAGAAGGCAGCGGTGAAGCTTTCTTT. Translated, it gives CASSLEGSGEAFF.

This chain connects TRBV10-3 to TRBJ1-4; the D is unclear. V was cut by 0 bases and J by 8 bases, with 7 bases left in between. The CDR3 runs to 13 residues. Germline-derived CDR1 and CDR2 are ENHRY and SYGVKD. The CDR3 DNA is TGTGCCATCAGTGAGTCGAGAGGAGAAAAACTGTTTTTT. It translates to CAISESRGEKLFF.